These 15 T cell receptor beta chains share one sample of origin, sequenced in a study of cytomegalovirus exposure and HLA in healthy donors. PCR used 60 Vbeta primers and 13 Jbeta primers. The protocol was immunoSEQ multiplex PCR, while the TCRdb copy is restricted to in-frame clones and leaves out a portion. The table counts roughly 100,000 clones; 15% lies in the top ten. The sequencing sample was made of PBMCs. These receptors were obtained from a man in his fifties or sixties in good health and CMV-seropositive.

This clone is called medium-sized based on its frequency. The rearrangement links TRBV19 to TRBJ2-3; 12 bases line up with TRBD2. J gave up 4 bases and V 5 bases, and 4 bases lay outside the gene matches. The CDR3 has 15 residues. CDR1 and CDR2 (germline): LNHDA, SQIVND (reference sequence). In nucleotides, the CDR3 is TGTGCCAGTAGTCCGAGACTAGCGGGGGCAGATACGCAGTATTTT. It specifies CASSPRLAGADTQYF.

This chain links TRBV4-2 with TRBJ1-6; D is uncertain. Germline V gives CDR1 LGHNA, CDR2 YNFKEQ. Trimming removed 0 bases from V and 7 bases from J, with 10 bases in between. This CDR3 has 15 amino acids. CDR3 protein: CASSQDFGRNSPLHF. The CDR3 DNA sequence: TGTGCCAGCAGCCAAGATTTTGGGAGGAATTCACCCCTCCACTTT.

The genes are TRBV19 and TRBJ1-2; D remains ambiguous. Germline assignment: CDR1 LNHDA and CDR2 SQIVND (reference sequence). With 3 bases removed from V and 8 bases from J, the gap between germline ends came to 7 bases. The CDR3 has 11 residues. The CDR3 loop is CASSILSGYTF. CDR3 nucleotide sequence: TGTGCCAGTAGTATTCTATCCGGCTACACCTTC. The entire variable domain, with the rest obtained from reference TRBV19 and TRBJ1-2, is as follows: DGGITQSPKYLFRKEGQNVTLSCEQNLNHDAMYWYRQDPGQGLRLIYYSQIVNDFQKGDIAEGYSVSREKKESFPLTVTSAQKNPTAFYLCASSILSGYTFGSGTRLTVV.

The gene calls are TRBV19 and TRBJ2-1, with TRBD2 matching 12 bases. The CDR3 runs to 17 residues. V shed 3 bases and J 2 bases; nucleotides not matched to a gene: 5. CDR1 and CDR2 from the germline V gene are LNHDA and SQIVND (reference sequence). The CDR3 DNA reads TGTGCCAGTAGTATCGGACTAGCGGGATACACCTACAATGAGCAGTTCTTC. It is translated as CASSIGLAGYTYNEQFF.

V gene TRBV7-2 combines with J gene TRBJ2-7; D is unclear. There are 13 residues in the CDR3. The germline CDR1 and CDR2 sequences are SGHTA and FQGNSA. Trimming took 3 bases from V and 0 from J, leaving 6 bases between them. The CDR3 region has the DNA TGTGCCAGCAGCTTCAGGCCCTCCTACGAGCAGTACGTC. It is translated as CASSFRPSYEQYV.

The chain employs TRBV6-1 and TRBJ2-1, with a weak D call TRBD2 (5 bases). Per the germline V gene, CDR1 is MNHNS and CDR2 is SASEGT. Between the trimmed V and J ends, which lost 2 bases and 4 bases, there was a span of 15 bases. The CDR3 spans 16 residues. The CDR3: CASSEYTRALYNEQFF. CDR3 DNA sequence: TGTGCCAGCAGTGAATATACTAGGGCCCTTTACAATGAGCAGTTCTTC.

V gene TRBV6-5 combines with J gene TRBJ2-2; 7 bases agree with TRBD2. CDR1 and CDR2 from the germline V gene are MNHEY and SVGAGI. V lost 8 bases, J lost 7 bases, and 10 bases stayed unmatched. The length of the CDR3 is 14 residues. The CDR3 coding sequence is TGTGCCAGCCTACCGGGGGGAGGTGTCGGGGAGCTGTTTTTT. Translated, it gives CASLPGGGVGELFF.

The chain combines TRBV9 with TRBJ2-7; D possibly corresponds to TRBD1 (5 bases). V lost 4 bases and J 1 base, leaving 12 bases between the germline ends. This CDR3 comprises 14 residues. Germline V gene lookup returns CDR1 SGDLS and CDR2 YYNGEE. Written as DNA, the CDR3 is TGTGCCAGCAGCAGGGGATGGGATTCCTACGAGCAGTACTTC. Amino acid sequence: CASSRGWDSYEQYF.

The chain couples TRBV4-2 to TRBJ2-5, with 7 bases identical to TRBD2. J gave up 1 base and V 1 base, and 6 bases lay outside the gene matches. Germline V gives CDR1 LGHNA, CDR2 YNFKEQ. The CDR3 extends over 16 amino acids. The CDR3 reads CASSQVGGIGQETQYF. CDR3 DNA sequence: TGTGCCAGCAGCCAAGTCGGGGGGATCGGCCAAGAGACCCAGTACTTC.

The genes are TRBV29-1 and TRBJ2-2, with TRBD1 matching 7 bases. Trimming removed 6 bases from V and 1 base from J; junction bases left unmatched: 5. Germline V gene lookup returns CDR1 SQVTM and CDR2 ANQGSEA. The CDR3 extends over 14 amino acids. The CDR3 DNA sequence: TGCAGCGTCATGGGACAGATGAACACCGGGGAGCTGTTTTTT. It encodes CSVMGQMNTGELFF.

J is TRBJ1-2 and V is TRBV18, with D unclear. This CDR3 is built from 13 residues. The V and J ends lost 0 bases and 6 bases respectively, with 8 bases between them. Germline loops: CDR1 KGHSH, CDR2 LQKENI. The CDR3 DNA reads as TGTGCCAGCTCACCACCGAACGCGAATGGCTACACCTTC. Protein: CASSPPNANGYTF.

The rearrangement joins TRBV7-2 to TRBJ1-1; tentatively, D is TRBD1 (5 bases). Germline CDR1 and CDR2: SGHTA and FQGNSA. With 4 bases removed from V and 4 bases from J, the gap between germline ends came to 16 bases. The CDR3 runs 15 residues. The CDR3 DNA is TGTGCCAGCAGCTCCATGAAGGTCGGGGGCACTGAAGCTTTCTTT. Its protein product is CASSSMKVGGTEAFF.

DNA of the CDR3: TGTGCCAGCAGCCGGGCGGGACAGCCGAATCAGCCCCAGCATTTT. Its translation: CASSRAGQPNQPQHF. J is TRBJ1-5 and V is TRBV6-6; TRBD1 matches 7 bases. The CDR3 consists of 15 residues. With V trimmed by 6 bases and J by 4 bases, 9 bases remained unmatched. In germline, CDR1 is MNHNY, CDR2 SVGAGI (reference sequence).

The chain combines TRBV25-1 with TRBJ2-1; 10 bases are a match to TRBD2. The junction had 11 bases not matched to a gene; V was cut back by 5 bases and J by 7 bases. This CDR3 comprises 16 residues. Germline CDR1 reads MGHDK; CDR2 reads SYGVNS. The CDR3 reads CASSQRRLAGVNEQFF. CDR3 DNA: TGTGCCAGCAGTCAAAGGCGGCTAGCGGGAGTGAATGAGCAGTTCTTC.

The V call is TRBV30, the J call TRBJ2-7, with D possibly matching TRBD1 (6 bases). Germline CDR1 is GTSNPN and CDR2 is SVGIG (reference sequence). With 7 bases removed from V and 5 bases from J, the gap between germline ends came to 18 bases. There are 13 residues in the CDR3. The chain's CDR3 is CALTAIGGDEQYF. The DNA of the CDR3 is TGTGCCTTAACGGCTATAGGGGGAGACGAGCAGTACTTC.